This T cell receptor beta chain was sequenced in a study of identical twins (dated by TCRdb to 2016 to 2018). Regarding the complete study: TCR alpha and beta repertoires from monozygotic twins, unrelated adults of various ages and cord blood were deep-sequenced to test whether fetal clonotypes persist. Replicate twin experiments were performed at different times using different library preparation protocols to rule out contamination.

Every donor was a healthy Caucasian. The twin cohort comprised three pairs of female monozygotic twins, all aged about 18 to 30 years. CD4+ and CD8+ T cell populations were isolated with positive isolation kits from Invitrogen. A word on this clonotype: There is no known antigen for this receptor. It has no much larger one-base neighbor in the sample; base qualities were not kept.

The library was obtained by 5' RACE. Instrument on record: Illumina HiSeq 2000. Template switching introduced a universal primer binding site; the final cDNA contained a unique molecular identifier, enabling accurate counting of TCR cDNA molecules. First-strand cDNA for TCR alpha and beta chains was synthesized from specific primers in the conserved constant-segment region. To control for contamination, every cDNA library was double barcoded, receiving both a SMART-Mk sample barcode and Illumina barcodes. TruSeq adapter sequences, together with Illumina sample barcodes, were added in two successive PCR steps. TCR alpha and beta cDNA libraries were sequenced on the Illumina HiSeq platform with custom primers. Per the source publication's procedure: Unique molecular identifiers were extracted from raw reads with MiGEC, and CDR3 positions were determined with MiXCR. For each individual, recombination models were inferred using an EM algorithm with the repgenHMM and IGoR tools. Shared clonotypes were analyzed with the tcR package in R, and sharing was normalized by the product of cloneset sizes. Out-of-frame nonproductive sequences were analyzed to study raw recombination free of thymic and clonal selection effects. TCRdb reran the public reads through fastp at Q25 and MiXCR, keeping productive beta chains. Entries are consolidated by CDR3 protein sequence, retaining the most common genes and DNA. For this entry, the V and J calls and clone size follow TCRdb and not the study's own pipeline. A total of a few hundred thousand distinct CDR3 sequences appear in this sample, 13% to 15% of them only once. 0.44% of the sample is held by the ten biggest clonotypes.

Trimming removed 2 bases from V and 6 bases from J, leaving 17 bases between the germline ends. The germline V gene (reference sequence) sets CDR1 to MNHEY and CDR2 to SMNVEV. Including cysteine and phenylalanine, the CDR3 has 15 amino acids. Only the CDR3 DNA is retained, 45 bases long and in frame from the first base. What the work shows at the level of the full study, not this receptor alone: Conclusions relied on cross-sectional statistical analysis, since the same donors could not be followed over many years. Excess twin sharing in beta out-of-frame sequences was weaker because fewer shared sequences lowered the signal-to-noise ratio. Abundant cord blood beta clonotypes carried fewer insertions; young adult naive repertoires showed a weaker similar trend, while memory repertoires showed none. Out-of-frame TCR alpha sequences shared between twins showed an excess of low generation-probability sequences compared with coincidental sharing between unrelated individuals. Zero-insertion analyses could be partly confounded by invariant T cells such as MAIT and iNKT, though diverse VJ usage argued against such confounding for most clonotypes. Recombination models systematically underestimated out-of-frame TCR alpha sharing in monozygotic twins but agreed with sharing between unrelated individuals.

These same data were also listed under a study on yellow fever vaccine responses in identical twins. Per that second paper: According to the authors, the vaccine-induced T cell response in identical twins seemed to be partly convergent and partly specific to each individual. The study precisely tracked vaccine-responding T cell clones in identical twins.

The V gene is TRBV27 and the J gene is TRBJ2-7, and TRBD1 may be the D gene, going by 6 matching bases. The sample taken for sequencing was CD4+ T cells sorted from blood. This clonotype was obtained from a woman under 30 in good health. The sequenced DNA: TGTGCCAGCAGTTTACAACCCCCGGACAGAGGCGAGCAGTACTTC. Its translation is CASSLQPPDRGEQYF.